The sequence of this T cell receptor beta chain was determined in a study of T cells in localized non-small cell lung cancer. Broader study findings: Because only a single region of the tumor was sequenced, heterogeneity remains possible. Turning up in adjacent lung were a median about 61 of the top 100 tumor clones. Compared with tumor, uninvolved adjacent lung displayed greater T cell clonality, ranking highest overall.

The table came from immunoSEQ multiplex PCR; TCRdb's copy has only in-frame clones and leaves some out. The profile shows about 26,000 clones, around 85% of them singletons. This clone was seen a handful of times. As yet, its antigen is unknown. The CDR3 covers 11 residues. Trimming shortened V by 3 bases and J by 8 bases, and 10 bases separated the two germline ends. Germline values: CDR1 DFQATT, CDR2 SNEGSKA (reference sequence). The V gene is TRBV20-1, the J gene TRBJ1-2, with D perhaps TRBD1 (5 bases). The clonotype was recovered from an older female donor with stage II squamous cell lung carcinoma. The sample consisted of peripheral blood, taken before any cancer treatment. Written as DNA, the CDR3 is TGCAGTGCTAGGTCGGGGGACGGCTACACCTTC. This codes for CSARSGDGYTF.